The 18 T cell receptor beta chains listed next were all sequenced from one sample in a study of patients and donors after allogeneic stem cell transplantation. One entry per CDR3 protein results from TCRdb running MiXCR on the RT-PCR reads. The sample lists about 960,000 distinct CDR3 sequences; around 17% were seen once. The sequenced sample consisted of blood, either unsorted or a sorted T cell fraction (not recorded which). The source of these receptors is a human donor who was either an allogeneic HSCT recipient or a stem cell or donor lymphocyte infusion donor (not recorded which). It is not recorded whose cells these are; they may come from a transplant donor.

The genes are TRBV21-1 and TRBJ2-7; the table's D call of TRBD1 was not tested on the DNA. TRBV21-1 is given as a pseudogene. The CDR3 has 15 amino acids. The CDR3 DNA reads TGTGCCAGCAGCAAAAAGACAGGGAACTCCTACGAGCAGTACTTC. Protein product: CASSKKTGNSYEQYF.

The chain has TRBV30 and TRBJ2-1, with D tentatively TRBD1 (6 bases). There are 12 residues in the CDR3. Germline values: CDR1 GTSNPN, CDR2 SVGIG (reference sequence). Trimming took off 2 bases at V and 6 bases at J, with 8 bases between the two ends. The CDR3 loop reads CAWSPRGNEQFF. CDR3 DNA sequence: TGTGCCTGGAGTCCCAGGGGCAATGAGCAGTTCTTC.

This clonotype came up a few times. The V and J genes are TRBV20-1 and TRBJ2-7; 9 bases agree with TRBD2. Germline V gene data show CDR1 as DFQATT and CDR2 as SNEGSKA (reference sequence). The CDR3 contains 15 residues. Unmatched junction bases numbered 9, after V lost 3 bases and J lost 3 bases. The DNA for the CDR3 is TGCAGTGCTAGGGAACTAGCGGGTACCAACTACGAGCAGTACTTC. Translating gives CSARELAGTNYEQYF.

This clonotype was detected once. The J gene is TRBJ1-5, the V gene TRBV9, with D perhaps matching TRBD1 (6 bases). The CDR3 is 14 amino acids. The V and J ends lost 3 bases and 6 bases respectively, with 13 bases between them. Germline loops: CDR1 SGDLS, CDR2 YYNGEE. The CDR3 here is CASSAGEGPQPQHF. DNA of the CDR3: TGTGCCAGCAGCGCAGGGGAAGGGCCTCAGCCCCAGCATTTT.

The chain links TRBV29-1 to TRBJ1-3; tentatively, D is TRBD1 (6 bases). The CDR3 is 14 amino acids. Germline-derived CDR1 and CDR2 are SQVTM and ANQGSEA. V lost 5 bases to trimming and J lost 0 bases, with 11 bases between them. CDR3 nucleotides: TGCAGCGTTCAGACAGGAGCCTCTGGAAACACCATATATTTT. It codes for CSVQTGASGNTIYF.

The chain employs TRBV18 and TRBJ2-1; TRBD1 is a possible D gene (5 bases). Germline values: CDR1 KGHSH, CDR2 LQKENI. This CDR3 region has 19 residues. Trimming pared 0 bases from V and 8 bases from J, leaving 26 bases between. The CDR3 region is CASSPPDLRQGRVTYEQFF. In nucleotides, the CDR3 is TGTGCCAGCTCACCACCCGACTTACGTCAGGGTCGGGTCACCTATGAGCAGTTCTTC.

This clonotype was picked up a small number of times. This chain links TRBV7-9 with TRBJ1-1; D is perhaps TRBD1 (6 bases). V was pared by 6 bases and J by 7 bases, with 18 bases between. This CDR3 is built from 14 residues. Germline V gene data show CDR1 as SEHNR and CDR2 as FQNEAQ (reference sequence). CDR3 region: CASSVGGATFEAFF. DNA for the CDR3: TGTGCCAGCAGTGTCGGGGGGGCAACCTTTGAAGCTTTCTTT.

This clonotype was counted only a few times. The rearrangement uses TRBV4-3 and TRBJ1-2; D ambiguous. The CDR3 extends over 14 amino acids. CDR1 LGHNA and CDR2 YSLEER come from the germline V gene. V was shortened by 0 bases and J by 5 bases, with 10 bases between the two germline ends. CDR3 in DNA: TGCGCCAGCAGCCAAGAAGGCCAGATATATGGCTACACCTTC. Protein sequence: CASSQEGQIYGYTF.

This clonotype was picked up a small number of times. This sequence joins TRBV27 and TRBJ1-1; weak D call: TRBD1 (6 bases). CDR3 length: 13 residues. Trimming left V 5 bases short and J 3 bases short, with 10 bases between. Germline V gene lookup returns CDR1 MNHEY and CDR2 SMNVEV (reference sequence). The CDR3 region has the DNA TGTGCCAGCAGTGGTACAGGGTACACTGAAGCTTTCTTT. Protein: CASSGTGYTEAFF.

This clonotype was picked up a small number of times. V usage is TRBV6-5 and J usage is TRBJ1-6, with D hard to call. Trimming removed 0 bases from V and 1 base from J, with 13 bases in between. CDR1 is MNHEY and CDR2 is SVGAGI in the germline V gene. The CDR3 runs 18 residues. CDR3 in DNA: TGTGCCAGCAGTTACTCAGACCCCTACGGGTCCTATAATTCACCCCTCCACTTT. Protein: CASSYSDPYGSYNSPLHF.

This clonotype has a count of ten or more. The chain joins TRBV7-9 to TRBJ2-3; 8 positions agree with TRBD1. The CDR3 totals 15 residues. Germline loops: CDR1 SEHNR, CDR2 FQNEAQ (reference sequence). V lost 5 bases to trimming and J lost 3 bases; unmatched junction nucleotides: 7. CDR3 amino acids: CASSIDRGSTDTQYF. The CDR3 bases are TGTGCCAGCAGCATCGACAGGGGCTCTACAGATACGCAGTATTTT.

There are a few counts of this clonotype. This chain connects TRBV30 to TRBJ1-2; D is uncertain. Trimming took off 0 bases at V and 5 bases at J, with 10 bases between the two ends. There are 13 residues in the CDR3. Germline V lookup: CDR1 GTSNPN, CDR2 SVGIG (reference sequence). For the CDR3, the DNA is TGTGCCTGGAGTGTGCAGGACCTATATGGCTACACCTTC. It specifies CAWSVQDLYGYTF.

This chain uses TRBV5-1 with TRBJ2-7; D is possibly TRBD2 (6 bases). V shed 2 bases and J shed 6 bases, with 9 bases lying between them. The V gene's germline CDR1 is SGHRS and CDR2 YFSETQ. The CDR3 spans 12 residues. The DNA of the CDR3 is TGCGCCAGCAGCTTCAACGGGGGCGAGCAGTACTTC. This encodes CASSFNGGEQYF.

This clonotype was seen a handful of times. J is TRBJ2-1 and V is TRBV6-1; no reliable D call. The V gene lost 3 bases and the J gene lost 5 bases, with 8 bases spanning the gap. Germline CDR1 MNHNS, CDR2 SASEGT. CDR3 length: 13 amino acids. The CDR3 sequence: CASSEIVNNEQFF. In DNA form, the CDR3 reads TGTGCCAGCAGTGAGATTGTAAACAATGAGCAGTTCTTC.

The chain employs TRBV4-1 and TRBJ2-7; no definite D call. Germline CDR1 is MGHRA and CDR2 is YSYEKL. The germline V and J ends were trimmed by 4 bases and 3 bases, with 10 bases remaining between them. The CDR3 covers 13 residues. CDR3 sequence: CASSPSEFYEQYF. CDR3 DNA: TGCGCCAGCAGCCCCTCGGAATTCTACGAGCAGTACTTC.

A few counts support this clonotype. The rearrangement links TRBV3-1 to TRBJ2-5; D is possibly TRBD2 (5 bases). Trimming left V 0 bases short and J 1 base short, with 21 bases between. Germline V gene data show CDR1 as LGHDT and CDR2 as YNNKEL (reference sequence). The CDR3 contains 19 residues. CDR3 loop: CASSQELILWELRQETQYF. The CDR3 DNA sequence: TGTGCCAGCAGCCAAGAGTTGATCTTATGGGAGTTGCGCCAAGAGACCCAGTACTTC.

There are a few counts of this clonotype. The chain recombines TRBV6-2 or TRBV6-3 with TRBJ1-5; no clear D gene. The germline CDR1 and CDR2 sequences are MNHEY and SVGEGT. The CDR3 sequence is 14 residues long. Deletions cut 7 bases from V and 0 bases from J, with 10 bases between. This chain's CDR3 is CASTRRNSNQPQHF. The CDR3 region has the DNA TGTGCCAGCACTCGAAGAAATAGCAATCAGCCCCAGCATTTT.

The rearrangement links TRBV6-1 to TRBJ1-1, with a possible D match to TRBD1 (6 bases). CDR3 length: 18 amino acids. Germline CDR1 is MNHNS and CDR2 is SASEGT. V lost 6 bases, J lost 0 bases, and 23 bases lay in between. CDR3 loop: CASRRWRTESFMNTEAFF. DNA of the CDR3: TGTGCCAGCAGACGATGGAGGACAGAGAGCTTCATGAACACTGAAGCTTTCTTT.